This record concerns one T cell receptor beta chain sequence. Some clones are missing from TCRdb's copy, which holds only in-frame ones; the method was immunoSEQ multiplex PCR. This sample yields about 190,000 clones, of which roughly 80% are seen a single time; approximately 3% belongs to the top ten. Two consecutive negative NP/OP PCR tests, clearance, or resolved symptoms defined Cohort 3 recovery. This record comes from a study of blood T cell repertoires in COVID-19. Study-level information: Italy, Spain and the United States were the sources of the convalescent and acute COVID-19 samples.

V lost 4 bases and J lost 4, with 13 bases in between. The CDR3 runs to 14 residues. CDR1 is LNHDA and CDR2 is SQIVND in the germline V gene (reference sequence). The specimen sequenced was PBMCs or T cells enriched from blood (not recorded which). The chain employs TRBV19 and TRBJ1-2, with D unclear. This receptor was identified in a woman aged 25 to 39 who had recovered from COVID-19. CDR3 sequence: CASSSSGNSYGYTF. The DNA for the CDR3 is TGTGCCAGTAGTAGTTCAGGAAATTCCTATGGCTACACCTTC.